These 20 T cell receptor beta chains originate from one sample sequenced in a study of T cell repertoires in cytomegalovirus infection. One entry per CDR3 protein, called by TCRdb with MiXCR from the reads. The sample yields tens of thousands of distinct CDR3 sequences, about 4% seen once. Input material: PBMCs. All receptors derive from a human donor in good health (CMV status not recorded). Some clones in this sample may be carry-over from other donors' samples.

Comments on this clonotype: Since a much larger clone is just one base distant, this may be a read error. The chain employs TRBV7-3 and TRBJ2-7; possible D gene TRBD2, 6 bases. This CDR3 region has 12 residues. Trimming stripped 5 bases from V and 8 bases from J, with 13 bases between. CDR1 and CDR2 (germline): SGHTA, FQGTGA. This chain's CDR3 is CASSVLGRQQYF. CDR3 nucleotides: TGTGCCAGCAGCGTCCTCGGGAGACAGCAGTACTTC.

The table lists this clonotype with many counts. The V and J genes are TRBV7-6 and TRBJ2-3, with 16 bases identical to TRBD2. CDR3 length: 17 residues. The germline gives CDR1 SGHVS, CDR2 FNYEAQ. V lost 3 bases, J lost 2 bases, and 2 bases stayed unmatched. The CDR3 DNA reads as TGTGCCAGCAGCTTCGGGACTAGCGGGAGGGTCACAGATACGCAGTATTTT. The encoded protein is CASSFGTSGRVTDTQYF.

This clonotype was recorded many times. One end of the junction does not line up with germline, which may come from a read error. The rearrangement uses TRBV4-3 and TRBJ1-6; D remains ambiguous. This CDR3 is 16 amino acids long. Germline V CDR1 and CDR2: LGHNA, YSLEER. This chain's CDR3 is CASSQEAGSYYSPLHF. The CDR3 coding sequence is TGCGCCAGCAGCCAAGAGGCCGGGAGCTATTATTCACCCCTCCACTTT.

Many counts were recorded for this clonotype. The junction departs from the called germline gene at one end, perhaps through a read error. The chain links TRBV12-3 or TRBV12-4 to TRBJ2-7, with D possibly TRBD1 on 5 matching bases. This CDR3 spans 12 amino acids. CDR3 amino acids: CASSPTVPHMNF. The CDR3 bases are TGTGCCAGCAGTCCGACAGTCCCTCATATGAACTTC.

This clonotype was seen at least ten times. The chain carries TRBV4-2 and TRBJ1-1, with D tentatively TRBD1 (6 bases). This CDR3 spans 15 amino acids. The germline gives CDR1 LGHNA, CDR2 YNFKEQ. The V end lost 4 bases, the J end lost 0 bases, and 12 bases lay between the germline ends. For the CDR3, the DNA is TGTGCCAGCAGCCCCAGGGGCCCCATGAACACTGAAGCTTTCTTT. It yields the protein CASSPRGPMNTEAFF.

This clonotype was found many times. The CDR3 protein is CASSQRQGSYEQYF. Here the CDR3 DNA reads TGTGCCAGCTCACAAAGACAGGGATCCTACGAGCAGTACTTC. The chain has TRBV18 and TRBJ2-7, with TRBD1 matching 7 bases. With 4 bases clipped from V and 1 base from J, the junction kept 4 bases outside the gene matches. Germline-derived CDR1 and CDR2 are KGHSH and LQKENI. CDR3 length equals 14 residues.

Note on this clonotype: A much larger clone is a single base away; this may be a read error. The J gene is TRBJ2-4, the V gene TRBV7-2, with D possibly matching TRBD2 (5 bases). The CDR3 is 13 residues long. From germline, CDR1 is SGHTA and CDR2 FQGNSA. The germline V and J ends were trimmed by 5 bases and 5 bases, with 10 bases remaining between them. The CDR3 loop is CASSGGPQNIQYF. The CDR3 region has the DNA TGTGCCAGCAGCGGCGGGCCGCAAAACATTCAGTACTTC. Together with reference TRBV7-2 and TRBJ2-4, the CDR3 gives the full variable domain: GAGVSQSPSNKVTEKGKDVELRCDPISGHTALYWYRQSLGQGLEFLIYFQGNSAPDKSGLPSDRFSAERTGGSVSTLTIQRTQQEDSAVYLCASSGGPQNIQYFGAGTRLSVL.

This clonotype was picked up a small number of times. In DNA, the CDR3 is TGTGCCAGCAGCCGCCGGGTCGGCCAGCCCCAGCATTTT. Translated, it gives CASSRRVGQPQHF. This chain links TRBV7-6 with TRBJ1-5; D uncertain. In germline, CDR1 is SGHVS, CDR2 FNYEAQ. With 5 bases removed from V and 7 bases from J, the gap between germline ends came to 12 bases. CDR3 size: 13 residues.

This clonotype was recorded many times. This chain connects TRBV7-2 to TRBJ1-6, with 7 bases lining up with TRBD1. There are 16 residues in the CDR3. The V gene end was trimmed by 0 bases and the J gene end by 7 bases; junction bases not matched to a gene: 6. Germline V gene lookup returns CDR1 SGHTA and CDR2 FQGNSA. CDR3 in amino acids: CASSLAGTEGNSPLHF. DNA for the CDR3: TGTGCCAGCAGCTTAGCAGGGACAGAAGGAAATTCACCCCTCCACTTT.

Worth noting for this clonotype: This CDR3 is missing its conserved last phenylalanine or tryptophan, likely due to a read error. The limits of the CDR3 on the DNA are not certain, so only TCRdb's listed CDR3 is given. The chain employs TRBV7-2 and TRBJ2-1. Germline CDR1 is SGHTA and CDR2 is FQGNSA. The CDR3 is 11 amino acids long, termini counted. The CDR3 spells CASSLWHEQCD.

This clonotype has at least ten counts. The chain combines TRBV4-3 with TRBJ2-1, with TRBD2 identical over 8 bases. V lost 1 base and J lost 5; bases outside the gene matches: 13. Per the germline V gene, CDR1 is LGHNA and CDR2 is YSLEER. The CDR3 is 18 residues long. CDR3 DNA: TGCGCCAGCAGCCAAGGAATAGCGGGATCAACCCTTAACAATGAGCAGTTCTTC. This translates into CASSQGIAGSTLNNEQFF.

This clonotype has ten or more counts. The chain uses TRBV7-2 and TRBJ2-7, with D perhaps matching TRBD1 (5 bases). Looked up from germline, CDR1 is SGHTA and CDR2 is FQGNSA. This CDR3 contains 13 residues. Trimming removed 4 bases at V and 6 bases at J, with 13 bases between. The CDR3 is CASSSSGFFEQYF. CDR3 nucleotides: TGTGCCAGCAGCTCTTCAGGGTTCTTCGAGCAGTACTTC.

This clonotype has ten or more counts. V gene TRBV28 combines with J gene TRBJ1-4; 8 bases map to TRBD1. The CDR3 spans 16 residues. Trimming at V came to 6 bases and at J to 2 bases, leaving 8 bases not matched to a gene. Looked up from germline, CDR1 is MDHEN and CDR2 is SYDVKM. The CDR3 spells CASRSDRAWTNEKLFF. CDR3 DNA sequence: TGTGCCAGCAGGTCGGACAGGGCTTGGACTAATGAAAAACTGTTTTTT.

This clonotype has a count of ten or more. The V gene is TRBV7-2, the J gene TRBJ2-5; D is perhaps TRBD2 (6 bases). CDR3 length equals 15 residues. V was cut by 1 base and J by 5 bases, with 14 bases left in between. Germline V gene sequence: CDR1 SGHTA, CDR2 FQGNSA. The CDR3 nucleotides read TGTGCCAGCAGCTTAGGGTTAGGCAGCGGGGAGACCCAGTACTTC. Amino acids: CASSLGLGSGETQYF.

This clonotype was counted many times. The chain combines TRBV7-2 with TRBJ1-6, with no clear D. Between the trimmed V and J ends, which lost 1 base and 9 bases, there was a span of 13 bases. The CDR3 covers 15 residues. Germline loops: CDR1 SGHTA, CDR2 FQGNSA. This CDR3 reads CASSLGPGLSSPLHF. The CDR3 DNA sequence: TGTGCCAGCAGCTTAGGACCTGGTCTGAGTTCACCCCTCCACTTT.

This clonotype was observed at least ten times. The chain couples TRBV7-6 to TRBJ1-4, with 8 bases fitting TRBD1. The CDR3 consists of 16 residues. Germline loops: CDR1 SGHVS, CDR2 FNYEAQ. With 5 bases clipped from V and 8 bases from J, the junction kept 13 bases outside the gene matches. The CDR3 DNA sequence: TGTGCCAGCAGCCTACCCGCTGGGACAGGAGAGGAAAAACTGTTTTTT. Translation gives CASSLPAGTGEEKLFF. Using reference TRBV7-6 and TRBJ1-4 for the parts outside the CDR3, the full variable domain is GAGVSQSPRYKVTKRGQDVALRCDPISGHVSLYWYRQALGQGPEFLTYFNYEAQQDKSGLPNDRFSAERPEGSISTLTIQRTEQRDSAMYRCASSLPAGTGEEKLFFGSGTQLSVL.

This clonotype came up many times. This chain joins TRBV28 and TRBJ1-2, with a tentative D call TRBD1 (5 bases). The germline V and J ends were trimmed by 6 bases and 6 bases, with 20 bases remaining between them. Germline V lookup: CDR1 MDHEN, CDR2 SYDVKM. This CDR3 comprises 15 residues. The CDR3 loop reads CASSSQGAKLHGYTF. Written as DNA, the CDR3 is TGTGCCAGCAGCAGTCAGGGCGCGAAACTCCATGGCTACACCTTC.

Many counts were recorded for this clonotype. The chain employs TRBV7-8 and TRBJ2-1; TRBD2 agrees at 9 bases. CDR3 size: 17 residues. Germline assignment: CDR1 SGHVS and CDR2 FQNEAQ. V trimming: 2 bases; J trimming: 5 bases; junction bases outside the gene matches: 10. The chain's CDR3 is CASSLFVGLAGDNEQFF. The CDR3 coding sequence is TGTGCCAGCAGCTTATTTGTGGGACTAGCTGGCGACAATGAGCAGTTCTTC.

The table lists this clonotype with many counts. The V call is TRBV7-2, the J call TRBJ2-1; no clear D. Germline V CDR1 and CDR2: SGHTA, FQGNSA. Trimming left V 5 bases short and J 0 bases short, with 11 bases between. The CDR3 loop spans 15 amino acids. The CDR3: CASSHPSPSYNEQFF. The DNA of the CDR3 is TGTGCCAGCAGCCATCCCAGCCCCTCCTACAATGAGCAGTTCTTC. Drawing the rest from reference TRBV7-2 and TRBJ2-1, the complete variable domain is GAGVSQSPSNKVTEKGKDVELRCDPISGHTALYWYRQSLGQGLEFLIYFQGNSAPDKSGLPSDRFSAERTGGSVSTLTIQRTQQEDSAVYLCASSHPSPSYNEQFFGPGTRLTVL.

This clonotype was detected ten times or more. CDR3 bases: TGTGCCAGCAGCTTACAGATTGGGAGGGATACGCAGTATTTT. It codes for CASSLQIGRDTQYF. This chain connects TRBV11-2 to TRBJ2-3; TRBD2 might be the D (6 bases). V lost 2 bases and J 6 bases, leaving 12 bases between the germline ends. The CDR3 consists of 14 residues. Germline-derived CDR1 and CDR2 are SGHAT and FQNNGV. The full variable domain, in which reference TRBV11-2 and TRBJ2-3 provide the parts outside the CDR3, is EAGVAQSPRYKIIEKRQSVAFWCNPISGHATLYWYQQILGQGPKLLIQFQNNGVVDDSQLPKDRFSAERLKGVDSTLKIQPAKLEDSAVYLCASSLQIGRDTQYFGPGTRLTVL.